This T cell receptor beta chain emerged from a study of blood T cell repertoires in COVID-19. Study background: Sites across the United States, Italy and Spain contributed samples from acute and convalescent COVID-19.

Researchers sorted participants into cohorts using their self-reported clinical history. The table lists this clone with a count of one. The CDR3 sequence is 18 residues long. Trimming cost V 1 base and J 0 bases; bases outside gene matches: 10. From germline, CDR1 is MGHRA and CDR2 YSYEKL. In the original workflow: The assay estimated nucleated cells by amplifying reference gene primers. Profiling relied on immunoSEQ multiplex PCR, and the TCRdb table lists in-frame clones only, not all of them. That table is the source of V, J and clone size, and D and trimming were worked out from the DNA. The sample shows about 360,000 clones, roughly 87% of them seen only once.

V and J are TRBV4-1 and TRBJ2-3, with 7 bases matching TRBD1. Material for sequencing was PBMCs or T cells enriched from blood (not recorded which). The receptor was isolated from a woman aged 40 to 50 with acute COVID-19. CDR3 region: CASSQVAYRDRSTDTQYF. As DNA, the CDR3 is TGCGCCAGCAGCCAAGTCGCGTACCGGGACAGAAGCACAGATACGCAGTATTTT.